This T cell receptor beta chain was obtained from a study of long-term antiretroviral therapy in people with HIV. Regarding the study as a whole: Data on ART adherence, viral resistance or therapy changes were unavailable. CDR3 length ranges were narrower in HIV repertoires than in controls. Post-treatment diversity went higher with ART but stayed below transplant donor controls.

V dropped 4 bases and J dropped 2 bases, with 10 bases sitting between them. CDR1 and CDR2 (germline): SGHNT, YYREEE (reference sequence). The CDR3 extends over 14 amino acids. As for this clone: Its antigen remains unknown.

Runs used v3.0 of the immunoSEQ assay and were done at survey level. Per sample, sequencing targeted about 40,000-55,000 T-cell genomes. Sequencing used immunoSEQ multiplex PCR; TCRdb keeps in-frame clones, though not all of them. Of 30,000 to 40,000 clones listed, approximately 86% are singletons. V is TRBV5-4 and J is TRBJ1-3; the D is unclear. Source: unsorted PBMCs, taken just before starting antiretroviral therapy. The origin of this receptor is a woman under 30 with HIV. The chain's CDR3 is CASSRFSAGNTIYF. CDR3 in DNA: TGTGCCAGCAGCCGTTTTTCCGCTGGAAACACCATATATTTT.